This T cell receptor (beta chain) was identified in a study of a mutant IDH1 vaccine in newly diagnosed glioma listed by TCRdb under 2021. Context from the whole study: Patients received eight vaccinations in weeks 1, 3, 5, 7, 11, 15, 19 and 23, corresponding to visits V03 through V10. Of the 30 or so patients who were treated, 62.5% were male and roughly 40% were female, and the mean age was roughly 40 years. For exploratory analyses, fewer than 30 treated patients had longitudinal TCRB deep sequencing done wherever samples were available. Prior to enrollment, standard therapy consisting of radiotherapy alone, temozolomide alone, or radiochemotherapy with temozolomide had been administered to patients, with the combination being received by most patients. Vaccination started 4-6 weeks after radiotherapy alone, or was given together with temozolomide cycles in the groups whose treatment included chemotherapy. Six visits were used for peripheral blood collection: V03 (baseline), V05, V07, V10, V12 and V13. Beyond this particular receptor, the publication reports: Pseudoprogression seemed to be unrelated to changes in the top peripheral T cell clonotypes found by TCRB sequencing. The authors stated that sample limitations prevented analyses of patient blood samples from being reproduced. Across multiple MHC alleles, vaccine-induced immune responses were seen in more than 90% of patients. Availability determined which PBMC samples were chosen for TCRB deep sequencing.

The cysteine opens and the phenylalanine closes a CDR3 of 13 amino acids. Of the read, only the CDR3 DNA is kept; its 39 bases are in frame from base 1. From the germline V gene, CDR1 is SGHAT and CDR2 is FQNNGV. V lost 8 bases and J lost 6 bases; the stretch between them is 17 bases long. Libraries were made using the immunoSEQ multiplex PCR assay. The hsTCRB Kit was used according to the manufacturer's protocol to amplify rearranged TCR beta chain sequences. TCRB libraries were sequenced on an Illumina MiSeq. The source study handled its data this way. The proprietary platform of the kit vendor was used for demultiplexing, trimming and gene mapping. TCRdb holds this immuneACCESS table with in-frame rearrangements only. Some clones are missing; in checked studies, unresolved V genes explain under half, and the rest has no known cause. That table furnishes V, J and clone size, whereas the DNA furnished D and trimming. For this sample the table gives some 64,000 clones, of which 80% were detected only once. 5.9% of the sample belongs to the ten largest clones.

As regards this clone: Its cognate antigen has yet to be identified. Base-call qualities are not available, and no considerably larger clone is one nucleotide away.

The sample's time point label is to be understood as: week 11, during vaccination. Each vaccine dose was 300 ug of a 20-mer mutant IDH1 peptide in Montanide, given subcutaneously with topical imiquimod. The donors had newly diagnosed IDH1-mutant astrocytomas of WHO grade 3 or 4 that showed loss of nuclear ATRX. The samples were drawn from NOA16, a multicentre, single-arm, open-label phase I trial in Germany that tested a mutant IDH1 peptide vaccine in humans for the first time. Genomic DNA for TCRB sequencing was isolated from EDTA blood with the DNeasy Blood and Tissue Kit. This sample comprised PBMCs, obtained from a glioma patient whose treatment included an IDH1 peptide vaccine. The receptor was derived from a man aged 45-60 years with glioma. The rearrangement joined TRBV11-2 to TRBJ2-7; the D gene is unclear. The CDR3 sequence is CASGVDLIFEQYF. The DNA reads as follows: TGTGCCAGCGGCGTAGACTTGATTTTCGAGCAGTACTTC.